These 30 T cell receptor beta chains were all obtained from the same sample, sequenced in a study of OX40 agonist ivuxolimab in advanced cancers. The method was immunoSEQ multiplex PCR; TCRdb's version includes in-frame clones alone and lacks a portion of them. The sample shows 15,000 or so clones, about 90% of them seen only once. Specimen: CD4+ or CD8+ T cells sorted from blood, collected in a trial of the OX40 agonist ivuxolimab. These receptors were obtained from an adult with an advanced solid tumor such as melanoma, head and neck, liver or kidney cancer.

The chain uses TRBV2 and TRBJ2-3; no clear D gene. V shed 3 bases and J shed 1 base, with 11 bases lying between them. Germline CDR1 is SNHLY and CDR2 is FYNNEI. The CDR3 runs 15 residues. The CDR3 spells CASSDERRGTDTQYF. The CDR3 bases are TGTGCCAGCAGTGACGAAAGAAGGGGCACAGATACGCAGTATTTT.

The CDR3 nucleotides are TGTGCCAGCAGCAACCAATTCTACCACGAGCAGTACTTC. Amino acid sequence: CASSNQFYHEQYF. This chain uses TRBV6-5 with TRBJ2-7; no definite D call. The V and J ends lost 6 bases and 5 bases respectively, with 14 bases between them. The CDR3 contains 13 residues. From germline, CDR1 is MNHEY and CDR2 SVGAGI.

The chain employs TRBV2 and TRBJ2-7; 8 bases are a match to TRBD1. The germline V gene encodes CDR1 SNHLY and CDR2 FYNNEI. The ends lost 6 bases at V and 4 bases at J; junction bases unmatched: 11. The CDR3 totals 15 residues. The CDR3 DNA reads TGTGCCAGCAGCGCCAGGGACAGGACGGGGTACGAGCAGTACTTC. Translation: CASSARDRTGYEQYF.

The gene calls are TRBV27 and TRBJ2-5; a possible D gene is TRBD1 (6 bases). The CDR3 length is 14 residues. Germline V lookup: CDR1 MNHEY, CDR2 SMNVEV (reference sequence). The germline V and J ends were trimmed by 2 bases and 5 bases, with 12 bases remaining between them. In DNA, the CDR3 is TGTGCCAGCAGTTTAGGGACAAGGGGGGAGACCCAGTACTTC. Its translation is CASSLGTRGETQYF.

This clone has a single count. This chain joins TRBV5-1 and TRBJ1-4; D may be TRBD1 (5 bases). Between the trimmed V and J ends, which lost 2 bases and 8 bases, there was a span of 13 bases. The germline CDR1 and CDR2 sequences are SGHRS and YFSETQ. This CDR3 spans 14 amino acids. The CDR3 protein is CASSFWGVGEKLFF. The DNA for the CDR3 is TGCGCCAGCAGCTTTTGGGGCGTGGGGGAAAAACTGTTTTTT.

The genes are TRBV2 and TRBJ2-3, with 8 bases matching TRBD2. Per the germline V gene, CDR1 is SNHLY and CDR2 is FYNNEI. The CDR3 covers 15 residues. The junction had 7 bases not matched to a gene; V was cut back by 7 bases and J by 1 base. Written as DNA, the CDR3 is TGTGCCAGCATTAAGCGGGAGTTTGGCACAGATACGCAGTATTTT. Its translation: CASIKREFGTDTQYF.

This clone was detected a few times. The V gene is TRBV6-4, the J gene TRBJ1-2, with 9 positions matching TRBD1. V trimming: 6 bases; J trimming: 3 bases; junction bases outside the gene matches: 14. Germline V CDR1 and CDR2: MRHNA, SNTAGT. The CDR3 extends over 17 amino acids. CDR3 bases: TGTGCCAGCAGCCCCGGGACAGGGTTTATCTCGGACTATGGCTACACCTTC. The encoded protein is CASSPGTGFISDYGYTF.

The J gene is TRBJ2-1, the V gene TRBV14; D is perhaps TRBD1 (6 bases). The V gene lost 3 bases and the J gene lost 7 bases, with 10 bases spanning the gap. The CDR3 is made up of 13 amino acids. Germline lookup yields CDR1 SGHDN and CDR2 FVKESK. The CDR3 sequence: CASSQYQGNEQFF. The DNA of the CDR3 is TGTGCCAGCAGCCAGTACCAGGGGAATGAGCAGTTCTTC.

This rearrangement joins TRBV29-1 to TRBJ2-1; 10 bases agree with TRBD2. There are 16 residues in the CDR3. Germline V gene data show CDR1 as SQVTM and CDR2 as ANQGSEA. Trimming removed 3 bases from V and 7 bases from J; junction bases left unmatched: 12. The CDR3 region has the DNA TGCAGCGTTGAGGGGATGTTAGGACTAGCGGCGAATGAGCAGTTCTTC. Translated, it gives CSVEGMLGLAANEQFF.

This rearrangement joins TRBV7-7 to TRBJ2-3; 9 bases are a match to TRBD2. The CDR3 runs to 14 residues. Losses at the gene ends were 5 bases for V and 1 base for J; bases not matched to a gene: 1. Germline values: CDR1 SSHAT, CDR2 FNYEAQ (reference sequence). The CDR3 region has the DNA TGTGCCAGCAGCAGACTAGCGGGCACAGATACGCAGTATTTT. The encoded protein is CASSRLAGTDTQYF.

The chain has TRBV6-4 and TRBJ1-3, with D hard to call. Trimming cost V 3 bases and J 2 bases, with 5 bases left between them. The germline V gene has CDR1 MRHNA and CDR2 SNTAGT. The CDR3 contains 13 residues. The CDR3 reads CASSEAAGNTIYF. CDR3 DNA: TGTGCCAGCAGTGAGGCTGCTGGAAACACCATATATTTT.

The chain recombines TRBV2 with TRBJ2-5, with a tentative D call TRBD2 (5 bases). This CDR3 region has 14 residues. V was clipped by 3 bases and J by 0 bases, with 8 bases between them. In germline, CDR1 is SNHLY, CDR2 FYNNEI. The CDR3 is CASSEKRYQETQYF. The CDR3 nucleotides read TGTGCCAGCAGTGAGAAGCGGTACCAAGAGACCCAGTACTTC. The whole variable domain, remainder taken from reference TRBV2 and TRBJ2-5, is EPEVTQTPSHQVTQMGQEVILRCVPISNHLYFYWYRQILGQKVEFLVSFYNNEISEKSEIFDDQFSVERPDGSNFTLKIRSTKLEDSAMYFCASSEKRYQETQYFGPGTRLLVL.

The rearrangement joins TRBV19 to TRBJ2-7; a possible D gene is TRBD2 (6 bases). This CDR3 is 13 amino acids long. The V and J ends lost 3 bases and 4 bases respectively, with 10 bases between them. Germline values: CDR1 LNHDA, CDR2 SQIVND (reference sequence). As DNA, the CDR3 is TGTGCCAGTAGTATTTCTAGCGTTTACGAGCAGTACTTC. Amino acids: CASSISSVYEQYF.

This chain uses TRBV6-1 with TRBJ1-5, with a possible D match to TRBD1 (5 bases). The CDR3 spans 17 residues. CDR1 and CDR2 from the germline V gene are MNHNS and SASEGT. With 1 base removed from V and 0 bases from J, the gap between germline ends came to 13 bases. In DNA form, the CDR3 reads TGTGCCAGCAGTGAAGATGGACACGTCGATAGCAATCAGCCCCAGCATTTT. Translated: CASSEDGHVDSNQPQHF.

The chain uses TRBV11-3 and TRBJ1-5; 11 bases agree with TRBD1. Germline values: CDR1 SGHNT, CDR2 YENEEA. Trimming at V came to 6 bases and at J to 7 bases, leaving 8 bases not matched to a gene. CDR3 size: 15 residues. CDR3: CASSGQGAARQPQHF. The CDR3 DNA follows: TGTGCCAGCAGTGGACAGGGGGCCGCAAGGCAGCCCCAGCATTTT.

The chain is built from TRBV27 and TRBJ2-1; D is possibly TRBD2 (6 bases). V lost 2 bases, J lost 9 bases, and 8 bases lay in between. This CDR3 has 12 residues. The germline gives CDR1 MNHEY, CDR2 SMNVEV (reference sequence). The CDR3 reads CASSLLGGEQFF. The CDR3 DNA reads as TGTGCCAGCAGTTTACTGGGAGGTGAGCAGTTCTTC.

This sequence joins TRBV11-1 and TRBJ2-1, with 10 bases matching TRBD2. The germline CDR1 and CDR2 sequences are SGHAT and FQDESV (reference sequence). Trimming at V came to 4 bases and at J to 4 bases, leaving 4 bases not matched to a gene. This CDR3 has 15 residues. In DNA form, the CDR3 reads TGTGCCAGCAGCTGGACTAGCGGAACTTACAATGAGCAGTTCTTC. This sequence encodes CASSWTSGTYNEQFF.

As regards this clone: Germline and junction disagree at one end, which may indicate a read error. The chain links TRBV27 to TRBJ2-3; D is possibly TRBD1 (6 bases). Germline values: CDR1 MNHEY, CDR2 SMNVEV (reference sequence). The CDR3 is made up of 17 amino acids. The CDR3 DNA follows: TGTGCCAGCAAACAGGCCCCTGGCGACTCCCGGACAGTTACGCAGTATTTT. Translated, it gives CASKQAPGDSRTVTQYF.

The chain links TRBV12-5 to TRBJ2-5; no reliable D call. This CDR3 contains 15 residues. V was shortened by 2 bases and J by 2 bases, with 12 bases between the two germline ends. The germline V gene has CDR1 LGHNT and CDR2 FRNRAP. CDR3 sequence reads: CASGLSSRRQETQYF. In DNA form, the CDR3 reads TGTGCTAGTGGTTTGAGTTCGCGTAGGCAAGAGACCCAGTACTTC.

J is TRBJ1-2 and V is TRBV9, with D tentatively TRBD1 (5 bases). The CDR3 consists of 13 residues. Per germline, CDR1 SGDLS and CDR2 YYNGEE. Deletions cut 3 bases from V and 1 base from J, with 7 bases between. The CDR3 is CASSEQVNYGYTF. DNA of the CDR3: TGTGCCAGCAGCGAACAGGTTAACTATGGCTACACCTTC.

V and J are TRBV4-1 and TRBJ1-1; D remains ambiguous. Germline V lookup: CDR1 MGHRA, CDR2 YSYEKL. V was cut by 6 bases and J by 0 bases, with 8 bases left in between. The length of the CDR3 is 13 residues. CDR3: CASRFTVNTEAFF. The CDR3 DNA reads TGCGCCAGCAGATTCACAGTGAACACTGAAGCTTTCTTT.

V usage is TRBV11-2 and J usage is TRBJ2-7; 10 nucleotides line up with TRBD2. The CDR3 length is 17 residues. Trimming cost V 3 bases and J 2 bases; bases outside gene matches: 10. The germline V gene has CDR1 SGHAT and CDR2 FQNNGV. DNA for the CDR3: TGTGCCAGCAGCTTTGGTGTAGCGGGAGGCCTTACCTACGAGCAGTACTTC. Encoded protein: CASSFGVAGGLTYEQYF.

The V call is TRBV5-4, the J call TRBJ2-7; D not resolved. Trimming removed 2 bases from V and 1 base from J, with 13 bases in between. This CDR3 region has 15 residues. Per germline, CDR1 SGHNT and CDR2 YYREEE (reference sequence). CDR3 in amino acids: CASSLSNQRSYEQYF. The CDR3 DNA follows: TGTGCCAGCAGCTTAAGTAATCAGAGATCCTACGAGCAGTACTTC.

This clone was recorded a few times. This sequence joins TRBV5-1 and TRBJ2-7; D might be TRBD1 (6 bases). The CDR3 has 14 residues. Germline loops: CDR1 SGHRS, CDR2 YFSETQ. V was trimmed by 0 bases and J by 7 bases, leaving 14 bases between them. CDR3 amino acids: CASSLAGESKEQYF. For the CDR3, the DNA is TGCGCCAGCAGCTTGGCAGGGGAGTCAAAGGAGCAGTACTTC. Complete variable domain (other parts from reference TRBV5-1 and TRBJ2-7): KAGVTQTPRYLIKTRGQQVTLSCSPISGHRSVSWYQQTPGQGLQFLFEYFSETQRNKGNFPGRFSGRQFSNSRSEMNVSTLELGDSALYLCASSLAGESKEQYFGPGTRLTVT.

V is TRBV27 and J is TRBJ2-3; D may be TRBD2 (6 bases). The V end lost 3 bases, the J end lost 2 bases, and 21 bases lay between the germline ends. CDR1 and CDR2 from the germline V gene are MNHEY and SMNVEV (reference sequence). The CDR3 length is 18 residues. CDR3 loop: CASSFWGWSGGPTDTQYF. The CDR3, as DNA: TGTGCCAGCAGTTTCTGGGGTTGGAGCGGAGGGCCCACAGATACGCAGTATTTT.

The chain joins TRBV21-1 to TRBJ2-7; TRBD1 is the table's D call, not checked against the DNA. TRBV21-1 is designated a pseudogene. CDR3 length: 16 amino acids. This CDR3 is CASSKLGTLVFYEQYF. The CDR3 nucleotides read TGTGCCAGCAGCAAATTGGGGACACTCGTCTTCTACGAGCAGTACTTC.

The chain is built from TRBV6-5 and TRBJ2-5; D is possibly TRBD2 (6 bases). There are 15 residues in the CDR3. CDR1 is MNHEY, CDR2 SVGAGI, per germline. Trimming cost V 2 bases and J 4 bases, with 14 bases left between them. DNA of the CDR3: TGTGCCAGCAGTTACGGTTGGGAGGTTCGAGAGACCCAGTACTTC. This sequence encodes CASSYGWEVRETQYF.

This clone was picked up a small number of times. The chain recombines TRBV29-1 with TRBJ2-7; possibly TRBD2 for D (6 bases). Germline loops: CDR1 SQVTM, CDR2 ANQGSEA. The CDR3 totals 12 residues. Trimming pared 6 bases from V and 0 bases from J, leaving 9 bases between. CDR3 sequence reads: CSVLGGSYEQYF. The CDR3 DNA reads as TGCAGCGTCCTCGGGGGCTCCTACGAGCAGTACTTC.

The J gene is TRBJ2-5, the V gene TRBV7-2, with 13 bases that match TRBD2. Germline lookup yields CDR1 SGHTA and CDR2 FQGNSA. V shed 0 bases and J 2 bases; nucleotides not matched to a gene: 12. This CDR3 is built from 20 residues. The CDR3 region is CASSLADSAGLAGIQETQYF. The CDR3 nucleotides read TGTGCCAGCAGCTTAGCGGACAGCGCGGGACTAGCGGGAATTCAAGAGACCCAGTACTTC.

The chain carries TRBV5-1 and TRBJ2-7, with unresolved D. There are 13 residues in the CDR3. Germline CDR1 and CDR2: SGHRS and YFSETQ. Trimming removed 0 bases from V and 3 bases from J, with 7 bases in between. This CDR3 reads CASSLAPNYEQYF. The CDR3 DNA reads TGCGCCAGCAGCTTGGCACCGAACTACGAGCAGTACTTC. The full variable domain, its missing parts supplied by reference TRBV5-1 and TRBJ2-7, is KAGVTQTPRYLIKTRGQQVTLSCSPISGHRSVSWYQQTPGQGLQFLFEYFSETQRNKGNFPGRFSGRQFSNSRSEMNVSTLELGDSALYLCASSLAPNYEQYFGPGTRLTVT.